The 18 T cell receptor beta chains reported below all come from one sample, sequenced in a study of T cell repertoires in cytomegalovirus infection. TCRdb re-called the reads with MiXCR, one entry per CDR3 protein. In the table there are roughly 920,000 distinct CDR3 sequences, 30% to 40% of which are singletons. These receptors lack a known antigen. The input for sequencing was cultured CD8+ T cells from PBMCs, taken from culture after CMV antigen stimulation. All receptors derive from a human donor in good health (CMV status not recorded). Some clones in this sample may be carry-over from other donors' samples.

This clonotype appeared a few times. V and J are TRBV5-4 and TRBJ1-6; D remains unclear. The CDR3 has 13 amino acids. CDR1 and CDR2 from the germline V gene are SGHNT and YYREEE (reference sequence). V lost 0 bases, J lost 10 bases, and 8 bases lay in between. CDR3 bases: TGTGCCAGCAGCTTGGTGGTGTTCTCACCCCTCCACTTT. Translated: CASSLVVFSPLHF.

This chain joins TRBV7-9 and TRBJ2-3; TRBD2 might be the D (6 bases). V lost 8 bases to trimming and J lost 1 base, with 19 bases between them. The CDR3 consists of 16 residues. Germline values: CDR1 SEHNR, CDR2 FQNEAQ (reference sequence). The CDR3 nucleotides read TGTGCCAGCTCATCGCGGGGTAGCCTCGGCACAGATACGCAGTATTTT. This encodes CASSSRGSLGTDTQYF.

The chain joins TRBV25-1 to TRBJ2-5, with TRBD1 identical over 9 bases. V lost 0 bases and J lost 1; bases outside the gene matches: 6. The CDR3 contains 17 residues. CDR1 MGHDK and CDR2 SYGVNS come from the germline V gene. CDR3 sequence (DNA): TGTGCCAGCAGTGAATACTTCCTGGGACAGGGCCAAGAGACCCAGTACTTC. Its protein is CASSEYFLGQGQETQYF.

The rearrangement links TRBV7-9 to TRBJ2-7; no clear D. V was trimmed by 1 base and J by 0 bases, leaving 7 bases between them. The CDR3 totals 14 residues. CDR1 is SEHNR and CDR2 is FQNEAQ in the germline V gene (reference sequence). CDR3 amino acids: CASSLDVISYEQYF. The CDR3 DNA sequence: TGTGCCAGCAGCTTAGACGTTATCTCCTACGAGCAGTACTTC.

The chain is built from TRBV7-9 and TRBJ2-1; D is unresolved. Trimming pared 0 bases from V and 7 bases from J, leaving 10 bases between. Germline V gene lookup returns CDR1 SEHNR and CDR2 FQNEAQ (reference sequence). The CDR3 has 14 residues. CDR3 loop: CASSLAQLRNEQFF. The CDR3 DNA reads TGTGCCAGCAGCTTAGCACAGTTGAGAAATGAGCAGTTCTTC.

About this clonotype itself: One end of the junction is discordant with germline, which a read error may explain. The chain joins TRBV9 to TRBJ2-3; 9 positions agree with TRBD2. Germline CDR1 is SGDLS and CDR2 is YYNGEE. The CDR3 consists of 15 residues. The CDR3 sequence: CSSSVGGGASDTQYF. The CDR3 DNA reads TGTTCCAGCAGCGTAGGCGGGGGGGCGTCAGATACGCAGTATTTT. The full variable domain, rest sourced from reference TRBV9 and TRBJ2-3, is DSGVTQTPKHLITATGQRVTLRCSPRSGDLSVYWYQQSLDQGLQFLIQYYNGEERAKGNILERFSAQQFPDLHSELNLSSLELGDSALYFCSSSVGGGASDTQYFGPGTRLTVL.

The chain links TRBV4-3 to TRBJ1-2; tentative D call: TRBD1 (6 bases). CDR1 is LGHNA, CDR2 YSLEER, per germline. The CDR3 spans 15 residues. V was pared by 2 bases and J by 0 bases, with 10 bases between. DNA for the CDR3: TGCGCCAGCAGCCAACACGACAGGACTAACTATGGCTACACCTTC. The encoded protein is CASSQHDRTNYGYTF.

The chain carries TRBV28 and TRBJ1-2, with D uncertain. The V end lost 2 bases, the J end lost 4 bases, and 11 bases lay between the germline ends. Germline CDR1 reads MDHEN; CDR2 reads SYDVKM. This CDR3 has 14 residues. The CDR3: CASSLNSLSYGYTF. For the CDR3, the DNA is TGTGCCAGCAGTTTAAACAGCCTTTCCTATGGCTACACCTTC.

Only a few counts were recorded for this clonotype. The V call is TRBV29-1, the J call TRBJ2-3; a possible D gene is TRBD1 (5 bases). The CDR3 is 12 amino acids. V lost 5 bases to trimming and J lost 6 bases, with 12 bases between them. The germline V gene has CDR1 SQVTM and CDR2 ANQGSEA. CDR3 DNA sequence: TGCAGCGTTCCTCCGGCAGGGGATACGCAGTATTTT. Translation: CSVPPAGDTQYF.

The chain's CDR3 is CSVEDRGSGANVLTF. DNA for the CDR3: TGCAGCGTTGAAGATCGGGGCTCTGGGGCCAACGTCCTGACTTTC. This rearrangement joins TRBV29-1 to TRBJ2-6; D may be TRBD2 (5 bases). V was pared by 0 bases and J by 0 bases, with 6 bases between. Germline V gene lookup returns CDR1 SQVTM and CDR2 ANQGSEA. This CDR3 comprises 15 residues.

This clonotype was counted many times. The chain joins TRBV7-2 to TRBJ1-4; possibly TRBD1 for D (5 bases). CDR1 and CDR2 from the germline V gene are SGHTA and FQGNSA. V lost 3 bases, J lost 3 bases, and 17 bases lay in between. The CDR3 is 17 residues long. The CDR3 region is CASSFVGQGAPNEKLFF. DNA for the CDR3: TGTGCCAGCAGCTTTGTCGGGCAGGGTGCGCCTAATGAAAAACTGTTTTTT.

A word on this clonotype: A junction end diverges from the germline sequence, so it may reflect a read error. The chain carries TRBV7-9 and TRBJ2-5; D is perhaps TRBD1 or TRBD2 (5 bases each). Germline CDR1 is SEHNR and CDR2 is FQNEAQ (reference sequence). The CDR3 loop spans 14 amino acids. The CDR3 here is CASSSVGDQETRYF. The CDR3 DNA is TGTGCCAGCAGCTCCGTAGGGGACCAAGAGACCCGGTACTTC.

With respect to this clonotype: Relative to the germline gene, one junction end is altered; a read error may explain this. The J gene is TRBJ1-4, the V gene TRBV5-3, with a tentative D call TRBD1 (6 bases). TRBV5-3 is flagged as an ORF with uncertain function. The CDR3 has 15 amino acids. The CDR3 DNA reads TGTGCCAGCAGCTTGGAATGGGGGCGCGGGGAAAAACTGTTTTTT. It encodes CASSLEWGRGEKLFF.

The V and J genes are TRBV6-1 and TRBJ1-2, with D perhaps matching TRBD1 (6 bases). CDR3 length: 13 residues. CDR1 is MNHNS, CDR2 SASEGT, per germline. The ends were cut back, 10 bases at V and 4 bases at J, with 16 bases in the middle. As DNA, the CDR3 is TGTGCCATCCCCGGGACAACTGCCTATGGCTACACCTTC. Translation: CAIPGTTAYGYTF.

The chain recombines TRBV4-1 with TRBJ1-6; D is unclear. The ends were cut back, 1 base at V and 6 bases at J, with 19 bases in the middle. This CDR3 is 18 amino acids long. Germline CDR1 reads MGHRA; CDR2 reads YSYEKL. The CDR3 sequence: CASSQARYMGYLNSPLHF. CDR3 sequence (DNA): TGCGCCAGCAGCCAAGCGCGCTACATGGGGTACCTTAATTCACCCCTCCACTTT.

This clonotype was seen a few times. V is TRBV12-3 or TRBV12-4 and J is TRBJ2-5; weak D call: TRBD2 (5 bases). The CDR3 is made up of 14 amino acids. V was clipped by 3 bases and J by 5 bases, with 13 bases between them. CDR3 sequence (DNA): TGTGCCAGCAGTTTGTATGGACCGGGGGAGACCCAGTACTTC. Amino acids: CASSLYGPGETQYF.

The V gene is TRBV2, the J gene TRBJ2-4; no reliable D call. This CDR3 is built from 12 residues. Trimming pared 7 bases from V and 10 bases from J, leaving 14 bases between. The germline gives CDR1 SNHLY, CDR2 FYNNEI. The CDR3 spells CASTSLQVIQYF. CDR3 sequence (DNA): TGTGCCAGCACTTCCCTCCAGGTGATTCAGTACTTC. Together with reference TRBV2 and TRBJ2-4, the CDR3 gives the full variable domain: EPEVTQTPSHQVTQMGQEVILRCVPISNHLYFYWYRQILGQKVEFLVSFYNNEISEKSEIFDDQFSVERPDGSNFTLKIRSTKLEDSAMYFCASTSLQVIQYFGAGTRLSVL.

The chain uses TRBV6-1 and TRBJ2-7; 7 bases align to TRBD1. V lost 5 bases and J lost 3; bases outside the gene matches: 10. Germline assignment: CDR1 MNHNS and CDR2 SASEGT. The CDR3 extends over 15 amino acids. The DNA of the CDR3 is TGTGCCAGCAGTACTGACAGGGACCCCTACTACGAGCAGTACTTC. This codes for CASSTDRDPYYEQYF.